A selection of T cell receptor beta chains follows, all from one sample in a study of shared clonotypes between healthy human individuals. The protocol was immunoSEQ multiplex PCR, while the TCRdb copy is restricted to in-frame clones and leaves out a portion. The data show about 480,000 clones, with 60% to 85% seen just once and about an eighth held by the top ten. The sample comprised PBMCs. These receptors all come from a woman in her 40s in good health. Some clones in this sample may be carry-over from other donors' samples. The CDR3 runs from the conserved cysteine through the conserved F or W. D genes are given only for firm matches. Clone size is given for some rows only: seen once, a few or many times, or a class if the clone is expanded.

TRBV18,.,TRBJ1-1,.,TGTGCCAGCTCCCCTCCCTCGGCGGGGGGCACTGAAGCTTTCTTT,CASSPPSAGGTEAFF
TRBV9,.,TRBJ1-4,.,TGTGCCAGCAGCGTACGGGAGATAGCCAATGAAAAACTGTTTTTT,CASSVREIANEKLFF
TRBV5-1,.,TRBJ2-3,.,TGCGCCAGCAGCTTGGGCTCCACAGATACGCAGTATTTT,CASSLGSTDTQYF
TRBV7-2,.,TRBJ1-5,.,TGTGCCAGCAGCTCATCAGGGAACCCCCAGCATTTT,CASSSSGNPQHF
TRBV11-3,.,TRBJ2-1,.,TGTGCCAGCAGCCCTGGGGGGCTAACCTACAATGAGCAGTTCTTC,CASSPGGLTYNEQFF
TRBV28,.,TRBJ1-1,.,TGTGCCAGCATGACCCTTGGGGGTATGAACACTGAAGCTTTCTTT,CASMTLGGMNTEAFF
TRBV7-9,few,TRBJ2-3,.,TGTGCCAGCGGTCCGGGCGGGATCACAGATACGCAGTATTTT,CASGPGGITDTQYF
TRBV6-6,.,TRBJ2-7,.,TGTGCCAGCAGGGGGTTAGATTCCTACGAGCAGTACTTC,CASRGLDSYEQYF
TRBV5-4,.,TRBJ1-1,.,TGTGCCAGCAGCTTGGAAGCCGGGAACACTGAAGCTTTCTTT,CASSLEAGNTEAFF
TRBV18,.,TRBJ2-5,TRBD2,TGTGCCAGCACTCCGGGGGGGGGCCACCAAGAGACCCAGTACTTC,CASTPGGGHQETQYF
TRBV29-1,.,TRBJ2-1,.,TGCAGCGTGACGGACGGGGCCCAAAATGAGCAGTTCTTC,CSVTDGAQNEQFF
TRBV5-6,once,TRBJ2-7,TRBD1,TGTGCCAGCAGCTTTCTCCGGGACAGGGGAAAAGGAGAGCAGTACTTC,CASSFLRDRGKGEQYF
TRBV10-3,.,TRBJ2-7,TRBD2,TGTGCCTCGCAGCGGGAGTACGAGCAGTACTTC,CASQREYEQYF
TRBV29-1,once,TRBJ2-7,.,TGCAGCGTTTCAAAGGGAGGAGAGGAGCAGTACTTC,CSVSKGGEEQYF
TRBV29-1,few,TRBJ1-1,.,TGCAGCGGTATTCACCGTGAAGCTTTCTTT,CSGIHREAFF
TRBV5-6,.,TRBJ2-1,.,TGTGCCAGCAGCTTGGCCGGAGGGTCACCGTTCTTC,CASSLAGGSPFF
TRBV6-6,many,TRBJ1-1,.,TGTGCCAGCAGTTACGTGGGGGGCACTGAAGCTTTCTTT,CASSYVGGTEAFF
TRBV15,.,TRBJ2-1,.,TGTGCCACCAGCAGAGTCAATGAGCAGTTCTTC,CATSRVNEQFF
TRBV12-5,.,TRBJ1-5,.,TGTGCTAGTGGTTTGGTATGGGTGCCGAGCAATCAGCCCCAGCATTTT,CASGLVWVPSNQPQHF
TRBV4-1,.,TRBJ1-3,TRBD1,TGCGCCAGCAGGTCCCGGACAGGGTTTGATGGAAACACCATATATTTT,CASRSRTGFDGNTIYF
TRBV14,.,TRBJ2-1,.,TGTGCCAGCAGCCAAATGGGAAGGGAGGTCCGGTACAATGAGCAGTTCTTC,CASSQMGREVRYNEQFF
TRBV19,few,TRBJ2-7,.,TGTGCCAGTAGTAGACAGGGAGGCCTCGAGCAGTACTTC,CASSRQGGLEQYF
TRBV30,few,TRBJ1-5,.,TGTGCCTGGAGTATTGGGGCTCCGCCCCAGCATTTT,CAWSIGAPPQHF
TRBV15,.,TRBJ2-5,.,TGTGCCACCAGCAGAAGCGGAGAGACCCAGTACTTC,CATSRSGETQYF
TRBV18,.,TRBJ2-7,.,TGTGCCAGCTCACCCGGCGGGGCTAGGTCCTACGAGCAGTACTTC,CASSPGGARSYEQYF
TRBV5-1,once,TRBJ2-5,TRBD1,TGCGCCAGCAGCTCACAGGGGTTGGTAAAAGAGACCCAGTACTTC,CASSSQGLVKETQYF
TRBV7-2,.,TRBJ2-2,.,TGTGCCAGCAGACCTCACGGGCTAGGGTCCGGGGAGCTGTTTTTT,CASRPHGLGSGELFF
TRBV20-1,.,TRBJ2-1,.,TGCAGTGTCGCGAAAAACAATGAGCAGTTCTTC,CSVAKNNEQFF
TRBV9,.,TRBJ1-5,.,TGTGCCAGCAGCCCGGGGCTTTCCTTGGGCAATCAGCCCCAGCATTTT,CASSPGLSLGNQPQHF